This TCR beta chain stems from a study of blood T cells in healthy people across ages. Using a J-beta primer mix together with a sample-barcoded 5' primer, a second PCR was run for roughly 7 to 11 cycles. TCRdb reprocessed the 5' RACE reads with MiXCR, giving one entry per CDR3 protein. Among some 1.4 million distinct CDR3 sequences listed, roughly 45% were seen once. Concerning this clonotype: An end of the junction differs from the germline gene, which may be a read error.

The material sequenced was blood. This clonotype was sampled from a woman in her late teens or twenties in good health.

CDR3 sequence: CALSEAPGQGVSGANVLTF. The CDR3 bases are TGTGCCCTCAGTGAGGCCCCGGGACAGGGTGTATCTGGGGCCAACGTCCTGACTTTC. The chain combines TRBV10-3 with TRBJ2-6; 9 bases map to TRBD1. The CDR3 is 19 residues long. CDR1 and CDR2 from the germline V gene are ENHRY and SYGVKD.